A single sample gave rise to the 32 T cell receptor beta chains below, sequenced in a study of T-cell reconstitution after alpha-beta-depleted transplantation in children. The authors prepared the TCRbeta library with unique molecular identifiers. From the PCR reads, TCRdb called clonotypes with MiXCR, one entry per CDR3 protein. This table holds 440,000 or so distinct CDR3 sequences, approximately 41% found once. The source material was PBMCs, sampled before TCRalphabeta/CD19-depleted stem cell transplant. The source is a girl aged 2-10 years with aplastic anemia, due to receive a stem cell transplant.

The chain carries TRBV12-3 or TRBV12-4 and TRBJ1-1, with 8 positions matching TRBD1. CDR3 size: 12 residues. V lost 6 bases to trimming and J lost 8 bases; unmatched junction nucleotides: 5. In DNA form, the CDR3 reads TGTGCCAGCAGCAGCCGGGACAGGGAAGCTTTCTTT. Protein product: CASSSRDREAFF.

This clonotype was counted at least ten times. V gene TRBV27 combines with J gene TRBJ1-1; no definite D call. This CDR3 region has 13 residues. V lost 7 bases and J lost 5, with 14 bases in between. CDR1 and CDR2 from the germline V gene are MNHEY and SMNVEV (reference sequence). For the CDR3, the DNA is TGTGCCAGCAACCCACGGCCCGGTACTGAAGCTTTCTTT. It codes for CASNPRPGTEAFF.

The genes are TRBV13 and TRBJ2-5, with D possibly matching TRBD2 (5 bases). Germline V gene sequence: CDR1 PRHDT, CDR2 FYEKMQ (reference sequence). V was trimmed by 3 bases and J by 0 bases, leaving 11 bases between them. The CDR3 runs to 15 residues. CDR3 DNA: TGTGCCAGCAGCTTCAGAGGGAGCTACCAAGAGACCCAGTACTTC. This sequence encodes CASSFRGSYQETQYF.

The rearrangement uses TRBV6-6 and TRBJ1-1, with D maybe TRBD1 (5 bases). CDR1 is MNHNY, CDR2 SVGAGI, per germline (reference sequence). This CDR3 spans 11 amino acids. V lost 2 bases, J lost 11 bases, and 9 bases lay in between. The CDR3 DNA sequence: TGTGCCAGCAGTTACGCGGACATGGCTTTCTTT. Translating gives CASSYADMAFF.

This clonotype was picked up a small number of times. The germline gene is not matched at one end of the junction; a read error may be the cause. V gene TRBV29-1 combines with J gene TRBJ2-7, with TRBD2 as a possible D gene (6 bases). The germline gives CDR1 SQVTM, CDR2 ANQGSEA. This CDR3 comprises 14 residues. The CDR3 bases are TGCAGCGTCGAAGCGGGCCCCGACTCCTACGAGCAGTACTTC. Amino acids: CSVEAGPDSYEQYF.

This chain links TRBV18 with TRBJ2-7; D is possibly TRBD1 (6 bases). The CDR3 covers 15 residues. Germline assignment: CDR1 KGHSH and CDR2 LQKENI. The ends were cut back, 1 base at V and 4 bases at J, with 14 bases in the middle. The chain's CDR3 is CASSPQGQLQYEQYF. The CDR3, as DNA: TGTGCCAGCTCACCACAAGGACAGCTACAGTACGAGCAGTACTTC.

This CDR3 is CASGHPQETQYF. DNA for the CDR3: TGTGCTTCAGGACACCCCCAAGAGACCCAGTACTTC. V and J are TRBV12-5 and TRBJ2-5, with D perhaps TRBD1 (5 bases). This CDR3 is built from 12 residues. Trimming removed 11 bases from V and 1 base from J, with 11 bases in between. Germline values: CDR1 LGHNT, CDR2 FRNRAP.

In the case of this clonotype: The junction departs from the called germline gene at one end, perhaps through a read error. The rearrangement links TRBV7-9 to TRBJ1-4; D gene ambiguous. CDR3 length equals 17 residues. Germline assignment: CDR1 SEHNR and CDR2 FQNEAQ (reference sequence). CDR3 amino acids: CTSSLAQVLTTNEKLFF. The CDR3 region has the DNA TGTACCAGCAGCTTGGCGCAGGTTCTCACAACTAATGAAAAACTGTTTTTT.

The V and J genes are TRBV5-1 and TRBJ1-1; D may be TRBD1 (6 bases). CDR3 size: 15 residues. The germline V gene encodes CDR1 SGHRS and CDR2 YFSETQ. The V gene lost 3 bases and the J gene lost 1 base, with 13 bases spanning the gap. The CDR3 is CASSSDQGRNTEAFF. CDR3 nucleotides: TGCGCCAGCAGCTCCGACCAGGGGAGGAACACTGAAGCTTTCTTT.

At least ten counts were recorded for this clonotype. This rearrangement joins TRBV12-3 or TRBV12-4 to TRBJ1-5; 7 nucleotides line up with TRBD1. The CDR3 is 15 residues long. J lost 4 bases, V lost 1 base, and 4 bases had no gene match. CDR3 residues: CASSLGQGRNQPQHF. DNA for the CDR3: TGTGCCAGCAGTTTAGGACAGGGTCGGAATCAGCCCCAGCATTTT.

The CDR3 DNA reads TGTGCCTGGAATCTGGAGACTTACGAGCAGTACTTC. Protein: CAWNLETYEQYF. The rearrangement uses TRBV30 and TRBJ2-7; D is ambiguous. This CDR3 spans 12 amino acids. V lost 4 bases, J lost 4 bases, and 11 bases lay in between. The germline V gene has CDR1 GTSNPN and CDR2 SVGIG (reference sequence).

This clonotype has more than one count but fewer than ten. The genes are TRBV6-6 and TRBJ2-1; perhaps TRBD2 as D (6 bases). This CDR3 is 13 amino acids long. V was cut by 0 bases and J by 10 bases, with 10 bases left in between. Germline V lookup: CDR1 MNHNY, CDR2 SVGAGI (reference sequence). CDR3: CASSYSAGREQFF. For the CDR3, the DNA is TGTGCCAGCAGTTACTCGGCGGGACGGGAGCAGTTCTTC.

Here the CDR3 reads CASSSPDSYLAKNIQYF. DNA for the CDR3: TGTGCCAGCAGCTCTCCGGACAGTTATCTTGCCAAAAACATTCAGTACTTC. The rearrangement links TRBV7-9 to TRBJ2-4; D is possibly TRBD1 (6 bases). CDR1 is SEHNR and CDR2 is FQNEAQ in the germline V gene (reference sequence). The CDR3 loop spans 17 amino acids. V lost 4 bases, J lost 1 base, and 17 bases lay in between.

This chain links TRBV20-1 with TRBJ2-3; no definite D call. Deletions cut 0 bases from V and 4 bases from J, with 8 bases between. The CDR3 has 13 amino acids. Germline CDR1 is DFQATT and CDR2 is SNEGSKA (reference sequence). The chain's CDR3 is CSARESRPDTQYF. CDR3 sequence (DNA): TGCAGTGCTAGAGAGTCCAGGCCAGATACGCAGTATTTT.

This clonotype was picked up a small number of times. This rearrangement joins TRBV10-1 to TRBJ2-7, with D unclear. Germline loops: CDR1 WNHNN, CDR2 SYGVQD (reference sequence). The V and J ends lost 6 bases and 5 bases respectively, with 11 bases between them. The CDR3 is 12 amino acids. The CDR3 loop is CASSDRVDEQYF. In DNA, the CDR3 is TGCGCCAGCAGCGATCGGGTGGACGAGCAGTACTTC.

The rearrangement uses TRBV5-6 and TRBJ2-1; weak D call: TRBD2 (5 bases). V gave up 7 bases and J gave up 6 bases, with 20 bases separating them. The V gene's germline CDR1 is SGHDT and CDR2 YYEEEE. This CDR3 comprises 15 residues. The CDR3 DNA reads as TGTGCCAGCTCACACGGTAATCCGGGGTTCAATGAGCAGTTCTTC. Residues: CASSHGNPGFNEQFF. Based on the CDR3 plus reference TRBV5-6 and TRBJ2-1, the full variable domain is DAGVTQSPTHLIKTRGQQVTLRCSPKSGHDTVSWYQQALGQGPQFIFQYYEEEERQRGNFPDRFSGHQFPNYSSELNVNALLLGDSALYLCASSHGNPGFNEQFFGPGTRLTVL.

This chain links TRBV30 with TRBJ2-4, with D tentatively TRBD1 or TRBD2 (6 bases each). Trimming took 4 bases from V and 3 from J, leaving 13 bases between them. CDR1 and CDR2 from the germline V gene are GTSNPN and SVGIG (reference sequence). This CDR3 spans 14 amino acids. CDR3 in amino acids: CAWNKGGDKNIQYF. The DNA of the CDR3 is TGTGCCTGGAATAAGGGGGGAGACAAAAACATTCAGTACTTC.

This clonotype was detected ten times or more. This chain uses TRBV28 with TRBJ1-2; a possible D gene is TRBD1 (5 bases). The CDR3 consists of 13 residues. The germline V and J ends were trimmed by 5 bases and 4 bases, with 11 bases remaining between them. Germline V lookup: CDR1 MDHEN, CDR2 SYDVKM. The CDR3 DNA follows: TGTGCCAGCAGTGCACAGGAAAGCTATGGCTACACCTTC. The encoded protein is CASSAQESYGYTF.

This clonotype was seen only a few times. Here the CDR3 reads CASSESSSAGAGELFF. The DNA of the CDR3 is TGTGCCAGCAGCGAATCTTCTAGCGCGGGAGCCGGGGAGCTGTTTTTT. The rearrangement links TRBV2 to TRBJ2-2; 7 positions agree with TRBD2. This CDR3 is 16 amino acids long. Germline CDR1 and CDR2: SNHLY and FYNNEI. After removal of 6 bases from V and 6 bases from J, the junction contained 13 bases not matched to a gene.

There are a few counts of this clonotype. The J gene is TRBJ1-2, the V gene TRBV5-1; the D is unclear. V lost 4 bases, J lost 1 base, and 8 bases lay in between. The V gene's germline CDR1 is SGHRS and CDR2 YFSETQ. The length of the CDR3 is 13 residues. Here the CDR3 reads CASSDTLNYGYTF. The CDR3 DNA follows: TGCGCCAGCAGCGACACCCTTAACTATGGCTACACCTTC.

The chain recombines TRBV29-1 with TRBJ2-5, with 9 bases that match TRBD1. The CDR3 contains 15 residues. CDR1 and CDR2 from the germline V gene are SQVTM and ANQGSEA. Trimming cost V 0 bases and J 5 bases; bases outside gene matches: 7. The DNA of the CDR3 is TGCAGCGTTGAAGATCGACAGGGGGGTTTGGAGACCCAGTACTTC. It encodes CSVEDRQGGLETQYF.

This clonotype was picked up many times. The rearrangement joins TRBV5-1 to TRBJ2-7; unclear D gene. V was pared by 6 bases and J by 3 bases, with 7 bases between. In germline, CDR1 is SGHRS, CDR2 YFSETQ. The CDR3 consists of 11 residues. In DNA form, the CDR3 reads TGCGCCAGCACGGACGGCTACGAGCAGTACTTC. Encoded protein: CASTDGYEQYF.

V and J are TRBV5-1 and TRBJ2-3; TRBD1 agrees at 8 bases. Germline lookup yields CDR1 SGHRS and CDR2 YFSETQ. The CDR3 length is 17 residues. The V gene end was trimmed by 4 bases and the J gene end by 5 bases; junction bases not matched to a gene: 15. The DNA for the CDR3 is TGCGCCAGCAGCGCGAGGGACAGGCCGGGATTGGTAGATACGCAGTATTTT. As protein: CASSARDRPGLVDTQYF.

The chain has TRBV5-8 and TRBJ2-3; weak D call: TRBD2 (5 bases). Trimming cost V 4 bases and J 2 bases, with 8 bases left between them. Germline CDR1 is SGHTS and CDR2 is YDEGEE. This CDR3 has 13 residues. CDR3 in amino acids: CASSQRNTDTQYF. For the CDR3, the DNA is TGTGCCAGCAGCCAGCGGAACACAGATACGCAGTATTTT.

The CDR3 DNA follows: TGTGCCAGCAGCTTAGGTTTGAGGACAGAGAACACTGAAGCTTTCTTT. Translating it yields CASSLGLRTENTEAFF. V gene TRBV11-3 combines with J gene TRBJ1-1; D is perhaps TRBD1 (6 bases). Germline V gene lookup returns CDR1 SGHNT and CDR2 YENEEA. V lost 1 base to trimming and J lost 1 base, with 13 bases between them. The CDR3 spans 16 residues.

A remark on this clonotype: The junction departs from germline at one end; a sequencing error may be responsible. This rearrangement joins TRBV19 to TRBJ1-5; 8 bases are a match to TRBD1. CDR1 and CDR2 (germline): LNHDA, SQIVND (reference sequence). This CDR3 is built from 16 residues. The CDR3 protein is CASSLLRRGQNQPQRF. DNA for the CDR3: TGTGCCAGTAGTCTATTGCGCAGGGGGCAAAATCAGCCCCAGCGTTTT. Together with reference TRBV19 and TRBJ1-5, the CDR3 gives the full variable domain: DGGITQSPKYLFRKEGQNVTLSCEQNLNHDAMYWYRQDPGQGLRLIYYSQIVNDFQKGDIAEGYSVSREKKESFPLTVTSAQKNPTAFYLCASSLLRRGQNQPQRFGDGTRLSIL.

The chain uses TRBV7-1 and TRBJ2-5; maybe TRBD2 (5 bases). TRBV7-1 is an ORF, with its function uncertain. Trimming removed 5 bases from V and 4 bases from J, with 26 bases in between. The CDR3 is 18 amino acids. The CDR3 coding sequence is TGTGCCAGCAGCCCCGGGATCAGCTGCAGTTCTTTCGGAGAGACCCAGTACTTC. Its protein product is CASSPGISCSSFGETQYF.

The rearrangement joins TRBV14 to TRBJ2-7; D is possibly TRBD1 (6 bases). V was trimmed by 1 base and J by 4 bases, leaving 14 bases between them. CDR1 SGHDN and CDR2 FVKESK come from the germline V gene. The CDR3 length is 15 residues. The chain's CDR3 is CASSQAPFTGYEQYF. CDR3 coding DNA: TGTGCCAGCAGCCAAGCCCCGTTTACAGGGTACGAGCAGTACTTC.

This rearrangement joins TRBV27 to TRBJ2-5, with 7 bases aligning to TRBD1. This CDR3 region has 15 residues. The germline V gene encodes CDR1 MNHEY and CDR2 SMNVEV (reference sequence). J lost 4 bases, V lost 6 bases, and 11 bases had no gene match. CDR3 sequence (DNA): TGTGCCAGCAGCCTCGGGACAGTCCCCCGAGAGACCCAGTACTTC. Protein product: CASSLGTVPRETQYF.

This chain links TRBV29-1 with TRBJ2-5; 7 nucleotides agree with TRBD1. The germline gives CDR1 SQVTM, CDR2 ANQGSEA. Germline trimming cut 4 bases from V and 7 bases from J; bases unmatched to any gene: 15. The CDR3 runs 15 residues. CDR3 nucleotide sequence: TGCAGCGTTGTTCGTGAAGGACAGGCTTTTGGGACCCAGTACTTC. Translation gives CSVVREGQAFGTQYF.

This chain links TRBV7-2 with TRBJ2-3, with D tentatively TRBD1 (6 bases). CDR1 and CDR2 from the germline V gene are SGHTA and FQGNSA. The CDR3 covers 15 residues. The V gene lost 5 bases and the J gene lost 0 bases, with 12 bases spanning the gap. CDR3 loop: CASSDRPGSTDTQYF. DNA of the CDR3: TGTGCCAGCAGCGACAGGCCCGGAAGCACAGATACGCAGTATTTT.

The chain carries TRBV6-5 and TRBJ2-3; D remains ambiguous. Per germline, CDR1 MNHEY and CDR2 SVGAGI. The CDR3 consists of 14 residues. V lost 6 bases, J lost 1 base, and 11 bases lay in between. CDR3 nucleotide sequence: TGTGCCAGCAGCTTAGGACCGGGCACAGATACGCAGTATTTT. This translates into CASSLGPGTDTQYF.